The 10 T cell receptor beta chains listed next were all sequenced from one sample in a study of graft-versus-host responses after intestinal transplantation. What these receptors recognize is not known. Assay: immunoSEQ multiplex PCR; the TCRdb copy retains only in-frame clones and omits some. In the table there are about 39,000 clones, around 96% of which are singletons. Material: unstimulated CD8+ T cells sorted from spleen or lymph node cells, obtained before transplant. All receptors derive from a human donor who was the organ donor for an intestinal transplant.

The chain recombines TRBV27 with TRBJ2-3, with a possible D match to TRBD1 (5 bases). From germline, CDR1 is MNHEY and CDR2 SMNVEV (reference sequence). The CDR3 has 17 amino acids. V was shortened by 2 bases and J by 1 base, with 16 bases between the two germline ends. The CDR3 loop is CASSLPARKQGTDTQYF. DNA for the CDR3: TGTGCCAGCAGTTTACCAGCCAGGAAACAGGGCACAGATACGCAGTATTTT.

This clone was seen once. The genes are TRBV9 and TRBJ2-1; 9 nucleotides line up with TRBD2. V shed 2 bases and J 5 bases; nucleotides not matched to a gene: 11. Germline CDR1 is SGDLS and CDR2 is YYNGEE. The CDR3 totals 17 residues. The CDR3 DNA reads TGTGCCAGCAGCGTGCGACTAGCGGCCGAAGCTGACAATGAGCAGTTCTTC. This gives the protein CASSVRLAAEADNEQFF.

The V call is TRBV2, the J call TRBJ2-7; 7 bases align to TRBD1. The V gene end was trimmed by 5 bases and the J gene end by 4 bases; junction bases not matched to a gene: 11. Per germline, CDR1 SNHLY and CDR2 FYNNEI. The CDR3 is 15 amino acids. The CDR3 spells CASSLTGTEFYEQYF. CDR3 DNA sequence: TGTGCCAGCAGTCTCACCGGGACAGAATTTTACGAGCAGTACTTC.

Here the CDR3 DNA reads TGCGCCAGCAGCCAAGATGGACTAGCGGGGACCACAGATACGCAGTATTTT. Translated: CASSQDGLAGTTDTQYF. The J gene is TRBJ2-3, the V gene TRBV4-3, with TRBD2 matching over 12 bases. This CDR3 spans 17 amino acids. CDR1 is LGHNA, CDR2 YSLEER, per germline. V was clipped by 0 bases and J by 2 bases; unmatched bases: 3.

The rearrangement links TRBV7-6 to TRBJ2-7; TRBD1 matches at 7 bases. Losses at the gene ends were 1 base for V and 0 bases for J; bases not matched to a gene: 3. The germline CDR1 and CDR2 sequences are SGHVS and FNYEAQ. The CDR3 extends over 15 amino acids. CDR3: CASSLEGTASYEQYF. CDR3 in DNA: TGTGCCAGCAGCTTAGAAGGGACAGCCTCCTACGAGCAGTACTTC.

The chain has TRBV4-3 and TRBJ2-6, with D unclear. Trimming removed 0 bases from V and 0 bases from J, with 9 bases in between. The CDR3 extends over 17 amino acids. Germline V gene data show CDR1 as LGHNA and CDR2 as YSLEER. The CDR3 DNA follows: TGCGCCAGCAGCCAAGATCGTCTGAACTCTGGGGCCAACGTCCTGACTTTC. Its translation is CASSQDRLNSGANVLTF.

V and J are TRBV11-2 and TRBJ1-4; 9 bases map to TRBD1. The CDR3 spans 15 residues. Trimming removed 5 bases from V and 2 bases from J; junction bases left unmatched: 3. Germline V gene data show CDR1 as SGHAT and CDR2 as FQNNGV. The CDR3 DNA reads as TGTGCCAGCAGCCTCACAGGGGGCACTAATGAAAAACTGTTTTTT. As protein: CASSLTGGTNEKLFF.

This chain connects TRBV7-2 to TRBJ2-3; 10 bases map to TRBD2. Germline lookup yields CDR1 SGHTA and CDR2 FQGNSA. The CDR3 extends over 17 amino acids. J gave up 0 bases and V 1 base, and 4 bases lay outside the gene matches. The CDR3 DNA sequence: TGTGCCAGCAGCTTAGATCTAGCGGGGGTTAGCACAGATACGCAGTATTTT. Protein: CASSLDLAGVSTDTQYF.

This chain joins TRBV19 and TRBJ2-1; D gene unclear. The CDR3 loop spans 12 amino acids. The V end was cut by 3 bases, the J end by 8 bases, with 8 bases between. CDR1 LNHDA and CDR2 SQIVND come from the germline V gene (reference sequence). The CDR3 DNA reads TGTGCCAGTAGTATTGTTGTGGATGAGCAGTTCTTC. Translated: CASSIVVDEQFF.

V usage is TRBV6-1 and J usage is TRBJ1-1; possibly TRBD1 for D (6 bases). The CDR3 loop spans 15 amino acids. V lost 0 bases to trimming and J lost 0 bases, with 8 bases between them. Germline V gene sequence: CDR1 MNHNS, CDR2 SASEGT. This CDR3 reads CASSEATGMNTEAFF. As DNA, the CDR3 is TGTGCCAGCAGTGAAGCGACAGGAATGAACACTGAAGCTTTCTTT.